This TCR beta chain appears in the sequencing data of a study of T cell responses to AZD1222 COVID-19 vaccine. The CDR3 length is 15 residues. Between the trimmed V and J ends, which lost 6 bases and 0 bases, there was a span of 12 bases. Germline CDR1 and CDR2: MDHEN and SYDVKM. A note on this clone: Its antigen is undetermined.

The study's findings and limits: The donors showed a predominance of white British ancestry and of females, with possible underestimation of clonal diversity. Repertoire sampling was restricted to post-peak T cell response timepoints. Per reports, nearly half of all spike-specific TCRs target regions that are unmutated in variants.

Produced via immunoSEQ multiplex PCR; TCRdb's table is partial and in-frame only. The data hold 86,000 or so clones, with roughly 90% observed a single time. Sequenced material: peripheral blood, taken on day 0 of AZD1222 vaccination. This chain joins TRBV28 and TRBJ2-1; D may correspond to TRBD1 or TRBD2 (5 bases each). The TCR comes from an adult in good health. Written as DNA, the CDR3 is TGTGCCAGCAGCACGGCAGGGAGCTCCTACAATGAGCAGTTCTTC. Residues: CASSTAGSSYNEQFF.